This TCR beta chain emerged from a study of blood T cells in healthy people across ages (dated by TCRdb to the mid-2010s). Turning to the overall study: In model experiments, template switching captured about one uniquely barcoded TCR beta cDNA molecule for every two T cells. Two additional independent replicas of 1 million unique cDNA reads from the same blood draw were analyzed for two donors (one aged 18 to 30 and one aged 80 or older). The donors were split into four age groups: young (average about 16 years), middle-aged (about 40), aged (roughly 68) and long-lived (approximately 89). Age-related changes in TCR beta repertoire diversity were measured in the study by deep sequencing normalized with unique cDNA molecular identifiers.

The paper's findings and limits, for the study overall: Compared with the aged group, the long-lived group had more naive CD4+ T cells, fewer expanded clones and increased TCR diversity, a pattern suggesting age selection. There was a strong correlation between observed TCR beta diversity and the percentage of naive T cells measured by flow cytometry. Conclusive comparison of naive and antigen-experienced compartments was prevented by the profiling of bulk unsorted PBMCs. Because donor CMV infection status was unknown, age-related changes in expanded clonotypes were potentially confounded. As age increased, observed TCR beta diversity per million T cells dropped in a roughly linear way, and a significant reduction was already evident by age 40. Estimates of total diversity from one million sequenced T cells were regarded as lower bounds and underestimates.

Libraries were built with 5' RACE. TCRdb names Illumina HiSeq 2500 as the instrument used. The second PCR ran for roughly 7 to 11 cycles and used a J-beta primer mix along with a sample-barcoded 5' primer. A unique molecular identifier was introduced onto each TCR beta cDNA molecule by a template-switch 5' adaptor carrying 12 random nucleotides. Each sample yielded at least 2.5 million CDR3-containing paired-end reads. The Mint cDNA synthesis kit, primed by a TRBC-specific oligonucleotide, was used to synthesize first-strand cDNA from all RNA. Following uracil-DNA glycosylase treatment, a first 18-cycle PCR with universal primers M1SS and BC2_uni_R was performed on all cDNA. The published analysis was carried out like this. For normalization, 1 million high-quality reads were randomly selected from each sample, with every read carrying a distinct molecular identifier. Instead of being binned into consensus sequences, reads with shared molecular identifiers were discarded. MiTCR, set to a Q25 quality threshold and the strictest error-elimination algorithm, was used for CDR3 identification, clonotype clustering and error correction. Lower-bound total TCR beta diversity was estimated with a nonparametric unseen species model using Euler transformation. TCRdb handled the public reads itself, with Q25 trimming in fastp and clone calling in MiXCR, and kept productive beta chains. Here each entry gathers all rows of one CDR3 protein and keeps the most common genes and DNA. Clone size and V and J calls follow TCRdb, not the original study. For this sample there are 750,000 or so distinct CDR3 sequences; around 25% appear just once. The biggest ten clones account for roughly 9% of the sample.

To note about this clonotype: Its specific antigen is unknown. No base qualities exist here, and no much larger clone lies one base off it.

The roughly 37 donors, aged about 6 to 100 years, were systemically healthy Caucasian individuals from Russia. Each donor gave approximately 9.3 milliliters of peripheral blood, collected into EDTA-treated Vacutainer tubes. PBMCs were isolated by Ficoll-Paque density-gradient centrifugation, with at least 7 million obtained per sample. Total RNA, at least 5 micrograms per sample, was extracted from PBMCs with Trizol reagent. For every donor, an aliquot of PBMCs went through flow cytometry to measure the percentages of naive CD45RAhigh/CD27high T cells. Its CDR3 holds 16 amino acids, cysteine through phenylalanine. CDR3 DNA is the only sequence kept; it has 48 bases, read in frame from the first base. The germline V gene supplies CDR1 SGHDN and CDR2 FVKESK. Trimming leaves V shorter by 0 bases and J shorter by 7 bases, with the junction holding 6 bases beyond the gene matches. This same sample was also part of a study on T cells of mothers and their children. The other study reports the following: Nine systemically healthy Caucasian individuals, comprising three mothers and their six children, were included as donors. cDNA synthesis consumed the entire amount of extracted RNA, loaded at about 1.5 ug RNA in each 15 ul reaction. In the second PCR, sample barcodes and 2-4 random nucleotides were introduced via the M1S primer. More than 9 million TCR beta CDR3 reads were obtained from each mother, and about 3 million reads were obtained from each child. In both related and unrelated pairs, thymic selection shapes the output of TCR recombination in a similar way, with inherited differences having only a minor effect. Related mother-child pairs always showed normalized repertoire overlap that was slightly higher than in unrelated mother-child pairs, though the difference was never significant. No persistent microchimeric T cell clones were found, with a detection sensitivity of roughly 99 clones per million clonotypes. The study used deep NGS to compare TCR beta repertoires of mothers and children, seeking features distinguishing related mother-child pairs from unrelated individuals. On average, the children were roughly 11 +/- 4 years old, while the mothers were 40 +/- 4 years old. After adapter ligation with NEBNext reagents, the libraries were sequenced on Illumina HiSeq 2000 with 100+100 nt paired-end reads. Mother and child libraries were prepared a month apart and sequenced in separate runs to prevent cross-contamination. For each donor, somewhere between about 450,000 and 2,100,000 distinct TCR beta clonotypes were identified. Naive TCR beta clonotypes were estimated from low-frequency clonotypes matched to each donor's FACS-determined naive share, without sorting.

This TCR was recovered from a boy between 10 and 17 years old in good health. The chain is made from TRBV14 and TRBJ2-2; 9 bases in the junction line up with TRBD2. The sequencing input was blood. The CDR3 is CASSQDRLAGSGELFF. The DNA sequence reads TGTGCCAGCAGCCAAGATCGGCTAGCGGGAAGCGGGGAGCTGTTTTTT.